This TCR beta chain was recorded in a study of OX40 agonist ivuxolimab in advanced cancers. People who had autoimmune disease history or systemic immunosuppression were excluded. General observations from the study: In CD8+ T cells, expanded clones were on average more numerous than in CD4+. With doses of 0.1 to 3.0 mg/kg, CD4+ and CD8+ blood T cells had undergone clonal expansion by week 6.

Germline-derived CDR1 and CDR2 are SGHAT and FQNNGV. Trimming removed 6 bases from V and 2 bases from J; junction bases left unmatched: 10. The CDR3 has 15 residues. Note on this clone: Its antigen is not identified.

Sequenced by immunoSEQ multiplex PCR; TCRdb stores in-frame clones only, minus some. The sample lists around 20,000 clones, 80% to 90% seen once, with about 17% in the top ten. This material consisted of CD4+ or CD8+ T cells sorted from blood, taken in a trial of the OX40 agonist ivuxolimab. This chain links TRBV11-2 with TRBJ2-7; 7 bases line up with TRBD2. This receptor was taken from an adult with an advanced solid tumor such as melanoma, head and neck, liver or kidney cancer. CDR3 region: CASSSRLAGPYEQYF. In DNA form, the CDR3 reads TGTGCCAGCAGTTCCCGACTAGCCGGGCCCTACGAGCAGTACTTC.